This is a list of T cell receptor beta chains from one sample in a study of graft-versus-host responses after intestinal transplantation. These receptors' antigens are unknown. Repertoires were generated with immunoSEQ multiplex PCR, while TCRdb's copy carries only in-frame clones and drops some. The sample yields approximately 82,000 clones, 85% to 95% seen once. The starting material was unstimulated CD8+ T cells sorted from spleen or lymph node cells, obtained before transplant. The receptors stem from a human donor who was the organ donor for an intestinal transplant. Both conserved end residues are part of each CDR3. A D gene is named only where the DNA matches it firmly. Expanded clones get a size class; other rows say once, few or many, or leave the size out.

j_gene | abundance | d_gene | v_gene | CDR3aa | CDR3nt
TRBJ2-1 | - | TRBD1 | TRBV27 | CASSLLKGGDDNEQFF | TGTGCCAGCAGTTTATTGAAAGGGGGCGACGACAATGAGCAGTTCTTC
TRBJ1-1 | once | - | TRBV7-9 | CASSLDSFTEAFF | TGTGCCAGCAGCTTAGACAGCTTCACTGAAGCTTTCTTT
TRBJ2-7 | - | TRBD2 | TRBV5-4 | CASSLMVAGAFYEQYF | TGTGCCAGCAGCTTGATGGTAGCGGGAGCCTTCTACGAGCAGTACTTC
TRBJ1-5 | - | - | TRBV6-5 | CASSLAAGNQPQHF | TGTGCCAGCAGTTTGGCGGCGGGGAATCAGCCCCAGCATTTT
TRBJ1-2 | - | - | TRBV19 | CASSIGTRGYTF | TGTGCCAGTAGTATAGGGACTAGAGGCTACACCTTC
TRBJ2-7 | - | - | TRBV6-1 | CASSEGGQRAYEQYF | TGTGCCAGCAGTGAAGGGGGCCAGCGGGCCTACGAGCAGTACTTC
TRBJ2-4 | - | - | TRBV12-1 | CASHTSSGRQYF | TGTGCCAGCCATACCTCTAGCGGGAGGCAGTACTTC
TRBJ2-2 | - | - | TRBV7-2 | CASSPPGFAGELFF | TGTGCCAGCAGCCCCCCCGGGTTTGCCGGGGAGCTGTTTTTT
TRBJ2-5 | - | TRBD1 | TRBV19 | CASSHVPGNQGAQYF | TGTGCCAGTAGTCACGTTCCCGGGAACCAGGGGGCCCAGTACTTC
TRBJ2-1 | - | - | TRBV10-2 | CASSESMSISNNEQFF | TGCGCCAGCAGTGAGTCGATGTCGATCAGTAACAATGAGCAGTTCTTC
TRBJ2-7 | - | - | TRBV28 | CASTRPGIYEQYF | TGTGCCAGCACCAGACCAGGGATCTACGAGCAGTACTTC
TRBJ2-3 | - | - | TRBV28 | CASSSTGDTDTQYF | TGTGCCAGCAGTTCCACGGGGGACACAGATACGCAGTATTTT
TRBJ1-1 | - | - | TRBV28 | CASTTIQGYTEAFF | TGTGCCAGCACCACGATACAGGGATACACTGAAGCTTTCTTT
TRBJ1-5 | - | - | TRBV27 | CASSYQADNQPQHF | TGTGCCAGCAGTTACCAGGCCGACAATCAGCCCCAGCATTTT
TRBJ2-1 | - | TRBD1 | TRBV15 | CATSSGQGDVNEQFF | TGTGCCACCAGCTCTGGACAGGGGGACGTAAATGAGCAGTTCTTC
TRBJ2-1 | once | - | TRBV5-4 | CASSLGDTRSNEQFF | TGTGCCAGCAGCTTGGGGGACACTAGGTCCAATGAGCAGTTCTTC
TRBJ2-1 | - | TRBD1 | TRBV9 | CASTGSGQGYNEQFF | TGTGCCAGCACCGGATCGGGACAGGGCTACAATGAGCAGTTCTTC
TRBJ1-2 | - | - | TRBV4-1 | CASRQGGAGLDYGYTF | TGCGCCAGCAGGCAAGGAGGGGCGGGATTGGACTATGGCTACACCTTC
TRBJ1-1 | - | TRBD1 | TRBV19 | CASSTGTTEAFF | TGTGCCAGTTCGACAGGGACCACTGAAGCTTTCTTT
TRBJ2-1 | - | - | TRBV28 | CASRGWALALGEQFF | TGTGCCAGCAGGGGGTGGGCCCTAGCGCTAGGAGAGCAGTTCTTC
TRBJ2-2 | - | - | TRBV9 | CASRLGHPVNTGELFF | TGTGCCAGCAGGTTGGGCCATCCGGTGAACACCGGGGAGCTGTTTTTT
TRBJ2-1 | - | TRBD2 | TRBV5-1 | CASSLGLAGTYNEQFF | TGCGCCAGCAGCTTGGGACTAGCGGGAACCTACAATGAGCAGTTCTTC
TRBJ1-4 | - | - | TRBV28 | CASSWPGRGEKLFF | TGTGCCAGCAGCTGGCCAGGGCGGGGTGAAAAACTGTTTTTT
TRBJ1-2 | - | - | TRBV11-2 | CASSLDLGGAAMVIGGYTF | TGTGCCAGCAGCTTAGATCTGGGAGGGGCGGCCATGGTTATTGGTGGCTACACCTTC
TRBJ2-7 | - | TRBD1 | TRBV4-3 | CASSQAPGTGGYEQYF | TGCGCCAGCAGCCAAGCTCCCGGGACAGGGGGCTACGAGCAGTACTTC
TRBJ2-3 | - | - | TRBV6-6 | CASSYGGETDTQYF | TGTGCCAGCAGTTACGGGGGCGAGACAGATACGCAGTATTTT
TRBJ2-7 | - | - | TRBV7-6 | CASSLAIRGYEQYF | TGTGCCAGCAGCTTAGCAATTCGAGGGTACGAGCAGTACTTC
TRBJ2-5 | - | - | TRBV7-8 | CASRYRVGETQYF | TGTGCCAGCAGATACAGGGTAGGAGAGACCCAGTACTTC
TRBJ1-2 | - | - | TRBV27 | CASWDTSYGYTF | TGTGCCAGCTGGGACACATCCTATGGCTACACCTTC
TRBJ1-2 | - | - | TRBV4-1 | CASSQDVTGGYTF | TGCGCCAGCAGCCAAGATGTGACGGGTGGCTACACCTTC
TRBJ1-2 | once | - | TRBV4-1 | CASSHTGRGNGYTF | TGCGCCAGCAGCCATACAGGGAGGGGGAATGGCTACACCTTC
TRBJ2-2 | - | TRBD2 | TRBV19 | CASNAGLAGGRDTGELFF | TGTGCCAGTAACGCGGGACTAGCGGGGGGGCGTGACACCGGGGAGCTGTTTTTT
TRBJ2-1 | - | TRBD1 | TRBV28 | CASSSTGSSEQFF | TGTGCCAGCAGTTCGACAGGGTCTAGTGAGCAGTTCTTC
TRBJ2-1 | - | - | TRBV30 | CAWTGGASSYNEQFF | TGTGCCTGGACTGGCGGCGCCAGCTCCTACAATGAGCAGTTCTTC
TRBJ2-1 | - | TRBD1 | TRBV4-1 | CASQGGTGRYNEQFF | TGCGCCAGCCAGGGCGGGACAGGGAGGTACAATGAGCAGTTCTTC
TRBJ1-1 | - | TRBD1 | TRBV11-1 | CASSATGLDTEAFF | TGTGCCAGCAGCGCGACAGGGCTTGACACTGAAGCTTTCTTT
TRBJ2-5 | - | TRBD2 | TRBV7-2 | CASSLGLAGLETQYF | TGTGCCAGCAGCCTTGGTCTAGCGGGACTGGAGACCCAGTACTTC
TRBJ2-1 | - | - | TRBV27 | CASSAFLGHPYNEQFF | TGTGCCAGCAGCGCCTTTCTCGGACACCCGTACAATGAGCAGTTCTTC
TRBJ2-1 | - | TRBD2 | TRBV6-4 | CASSELAGSYNEQFF | TGTGCCAGCAGTGAACTAGCGGGGTCCTACAATGAGCAGTTCTTC
TRBJ1-2 | - | - | TRBV15 | CATSRGLVGHGYTF | TGTGCCACCAGCAGAGGTCTGGTGGGCCATGGCTACACCTTC
TRBJ2-1 | - | - | TRBV27 | CASSHGGTPQFNEQFF | TGTGCCAGCAGTCATGGCGGGACCCCCCAATTTAATGAGCAGTTCTTC
TRBJ2-1 | - | - | TRBV5-4 | CASSLAGGPGGEQFF | TGTGCCAGCAGCTTGGCCGGGGGGCCTGGGGGTGAGCAGTTCTTC
TRBJ1-4 | once | TRBD1 | TRBV7-9 | CASSLSRGIMWGEKLFF | TGTGCCAGCAGCTTAAGCAGGGGGATTATGTGGGGTGAAAAACTGTTTTTT
TRBJ2-3 | - | - | TRBV6-5 | CASSFGLNGDTDTQYF | TGTGCCAGCAGTTTTGGGTTGAACGGAGACACAGATACGCAGTATTTT
TRBJ2-3 | - | - | TRBV11-1 | CASSHLRGLTPIGDTQYF | TGTGCCAGCAGCCACCTCAGAGGTCTGACCCCCATCGGGGATACGCAGTATTTT
TRBJ2-1 | - | TRBD2 | TRBV27 | CASSLTSGPYNEQFF | TGTGCCAGCAGTCTGACTAGCGGGCCTTACAATGAGCAGTTCTTC
TRBJ2-1 | - | TRBD2 | TRBV4-3 | CASSSGLVYNEQFF | TGCGCCAGCAGCTCGGGACTAGTATACAATGAGCAGTTCTTC